The sample holds a few counts of the clone carrying this TCR beta chain. Its cognate antigen is unknown. Presentation of ophthalmopathy in the donors involved moderate-to-severe activity, CAS ≥3, NOSPECS ≥4 and a duration under 3 months. PBMCs stemmed from over 8 ml of fresh peripheral blood. TCR beta CDR3 amplification used RNA transcripts. The first-round RT-PCR employed HTBI primers together with the Qiagen OneStep RT-PCR kit. A multiplex PCR was then performed as the second round. TCRdb redid the calling of the multiplex PCR reads with MiXCR, one entry per CDR3 protein. The sample consists of 200,000 to 300,000 distinct CDR3 sequences, about 46% of them appearing once. The record originates from a study of Graves' ophthalmopathy and Graves' hyperthyroidism. Whole-study findings and limits: Blood repertoires reportedly contained most expanded thyroid clonotypes above 0.001 frequency. From stable hyperthyroidism, ophthalmopathy was separated by a 13-signature model with 85% to 90% sensitivity and around 80% specificity.

Germline V gene lookup returns CDR1 SGHAT and CDR2 FQDESV (reference sequence). V was cut by 2 bases and J by 4 bases, with 11 bases left in between. The CDR3 contains 15 residues. V gene TRBV11-1 combines with J gene TRBJ2-2; a weak D match, TRBD2 (5 bases). The sequencing input was peripheral blood. The receptor's source is an adult man with Graves' ophthalmopathy. The CDR3, as DNA: TGTGCCAGCAGCTTATTGGGAGCCTCCACCGGGGAGCTGTTTTTT. Protein sequence: CASSLLGASTGELFF.